This record covers a single T cell receptor (beta chain). As yet, its antigen is unknown. The V gene end was trimmed by 7 bases and the J gene end by 4 bases; junction bases not matched to a gene: 7. Germline loops: CDR1 LNHDA, CDR2 SQIVND (reference sequence). This CDR3 has 14 residues. PCR amplification relied on 60 Vbeta primers (plus 13 Jbeta primers). Sequencing used immunoSEQ multiplex PCR; TCRdb keeps in-frame clones, though not all of them. The data hold fewer than 85,000 clones, with about three quarters observed a single time. The data were obtained in a study of cytomegalovirus exposure and HLA in healthy donors. Study information: Of all 360 or so donors who were genotyped, roughly 81% belonged to the Caucasian-associated ancestry cluster.

General study points: Later on, a genetic analysis was performed. It linked a missense variant in DCLRE1C with V- and J-gene trimming of TCR beta. Rare sequences made up most TCRs, while some public TCRs were found in many donors.

The sample comprised PBMCs. The chain employs TRBV19 and TRBJ1-1; 9 nucleotides align to TRBD1. This receptor was obtained from a woman between 40 and 55 years old in good health and CMV-seropositive. CDR3 sequence: CASNPGQGATEAFF. The CDR3 nucleotides read TGTGCCAGTAATCCGGGACAGGGCGCCACTGAAGCTTTCTTT.